Presented here are 23 T cell receptor beta chains from one specimen sequenced in a study of immune evolution from preneoplasia to lung adenocarcinoma. Profiling relied on immunoSEQ multiplex PCR, and the TCRdb table lists in-frame clones only, not all of them. The sample lists about 2,500 clones, under 85% occurring once. Sample: FFPE adjacent normal lung tissue. These receptors all stem from a person of 80 years or more with lung adenocarcinoma.

This clone showed up just a few times. V and J are TRBV19 and TRBJ2-2; the match to TRBD2 covers 9 bases. CDR1 and CDR2 from the germline V gene are LNHDA and SQIVND (reference sequence). The CDR3 has 15 residues. V lost 8 bases and J lost 7; bases outside the gene matches: 11. The CDR3 loop is CASCGGRAPNGELFF. DNA of the CDR3: TGTGCCAGTTGTGGCGGGAGGGCCCCGAACGGGGAGCTGTTTTTT.

The chain uses TRBV9 and TRBJ2-7, with D unclear. The CDR3 runs 12 residues. Trimming took off 4 bases at V and 5 bases at J, with 10 bases between the two ends. Germline lookup yields CDR1 SGDLS and CDR2 YYNGEE. CDR3 protein: CASSSYRDEQYF. CDR3 coding DNA: TGTGCCAGCAGCAGCTACCGGGACGAGCAGTACTTC.

This chain connects TRBV6-6 to TRBJ2-7; possibly TRBD2 for D (5 bases). Germline V gene data show CDR1 as MNHNY and CDR2 as SVGAGI (reference sequence). V lost 4 bases to trimming and J lost 4 bases, with 8 bases between them. The length of the CDR3 is 12 residues. CDR3 protein: CASSSRAYEQYF. CDR3 DNA sequence: TGTGCCAGCAGTTCGAGGGCTTACGAGCAGTACTTC.

The chain joins TRBV9 to TRBJ2-5; maybe TRBD1 (5 bases). Per germline, CDR1 SGDLS and CDR2 YYNGEE. The V end lost 3 bases, the J end lost 3 bases, and 27 bases lay between the germline ends. This CDR3 has 19 amino acids. The CDR3 here is CASSAAIQAPFPRKETQYF. DNA of the CDR3: TGTGCCAGCAGCGCCGCCATACAGGCCCCTTTCCCGAGAAAAGAGACCCAGTACTTC.

The gene calls are TRBV28 and TRBJ1-2; 7 nucleotides line up with TRBD1. J lost 2 bases, V lost 3 bases, and 9 bases had no gene match. Per the germline V gene, CDR1 is MDHEN and CDR2 is SYDVKM. There are 16 residues in the CDR3. The CDR3 spells CASSFRDSRSNYGYTF. For the CDR3, the DNA is TGTGCCAGCAGTTTTCGGGACAGCCGCTCCAACTATGGCTACACCTTC.

This clone is labeled large (0.1 to 1%). The gene calls are TRBV11-2 and TRBJ1-2; no reliable D call. CDR3 length: 14 residues. The germline V gene has CDR1 SGHAT and CDR2 FQNNGV. V was shortened by 7 bases and J by 7 bases, with 19 bases between the two germline ends. CDR3 amino acids: CASNPEGNMGGYTF. DNA of the CDR3: TGTGCCAGCAACCCGGAGGGAAATATGGGTGGCTACACCTTC.

The V call is TRBV6-5, the J call TRBJ1-1; D is unresolved. The CDR3 runs to 11 residues. V dropped 10 bases and J dropped 7 bases, with 13 bases sitting between them. The V gene's germline CDR1 is MNHEY and CDR2 SVGAGI. This CDR3 reads CATISWGEAFF. The CDR3 DNA follows: TGTGCCACCATTTCGTGGGGTGAAGCTTTCTTT.

The rearrangement uses TRBV29-1 and TRBJ2-1; 8 nucleotides line up with TRBD1. J was trimmed by 6 bases and V by 3 bases; bases with no gene match: 10. The CDR3 is 15 residues long. The germline gives CDR1 SQVTM, CDR2 ANQGSEA. As DNA, the CDR3 is TGCAGCGTTGAGCCCGGGACAGGCGCCCCCAATGAGCAGTTCTTC. Its translation is CSVEPGTGAPNEQFF.

The chain couples TRBV18 to TRBJ2-7; D may be TRBD1 (7 bases). The CDR3 runs 14 residues. V was cut by 3 bases and J by 6 bases, with 15 bases left in between. The germline V gene encodes CDR1 KGHSH and CDR2 LQKENI. CDR3: CASSPAGGSGEQYF. The CDR3 region has the DNA TGTGCCAGCTCACCGGCAGGGGGGTCGGGCGAGCAGTACTTC.

This clone was detected only a few times. The chain recombines TRBV18 with TRBJ1-1, with TRBD1 identical over 7 bases. V trimming: 1 base; J trimming: 5 bases; junction bases outside the gene matches: 7. The germline gives CDR1 KGHSH, CDR2 LQKENI. The CDR3 extends over 15 amino acids. CDR3 sequence: CASSPRLGGETEAFF. The DNA for the CDR3 is TGTGCCAGCTCACCACGGTTAGGGGGCGAGACTGAAGCTTTCTTT.

The rearrangement uses TRBV4-1 and TRBJ2-3; TRBD2 is a possible D gene (5 bases). There are 14 residues in the CDR3. Trimming removed 0 bases at V and 5 bases at J, with 9 bases between. CDR1 is MGHRA and CDR2 is YSYEKL in the germline V gene. CDR3: CASSQDSGRDTQYF. The CDR3 DNA reads as TGCGCCAGCAGCCAAGACAGTGGGAGAGATACGCAGTATTTT.

The rearrangement links TRBV11-1 to TRBJ2-7, with D uncertain. Germline assignment: CDR1 SGHAT and CDR2 FQDESV (reference sequence). This CDR3 is 12 amino acids long. Trimming left V 1 base short and J 5 bases short, with 6 bases between. The CDR3 loop reads CASSLVGDEQYF. CDR3 in DNA: TGTGCCAGCAGCTTAGTTGGGGACGAGCAGTACTTC.

The chain joins TRBV7-2 to TRBJ2-7, with 10 bases identical to TRBD2. CDR1 and CDR2 from the germline V gene are SGHTA and FQGNSA. V lost 2 bases and J lost 2; bases outside the gene matches: 9. The CDR3 has 17 amino acids. The CDR3 DNA sequence: TGTGCCAGCAGCTTAAGTCTAGCGGGAGTCTGGCCCTACGAGCAGTACTTC. Translated, it gives CASSLSLAGVWPYEQYF.

The chain combines TRBV5-4 with TRBJ2-3, with D uncertain. Germline V lookup: CDR1 SGHNT, CDR2 YYREEE (reference sequence). The V gene lost 3 bases and the J gene lost 4 bases, with 15 bases spanning the gap. The CDR3 consists of 15 residues. Written as DNA, the CDR3 is TGTGCCAGCAGCTACGCTTCGTCCCACTCAGATACGCAGTATTTT. Protein sequence: CASSYASSHSDTQYF.

This CDR3 is CASSLYGNTEAFF. In DNA, the CDR3 is TGTGCCAGCAGCTTATACGGGAACACTGAAGCTTTCTTT. The chain combines TRBV11-2 with TRBJ1-1; D remains ambiguous. The CDR3 loop spans 13 amino acids. Between the trimmed V and J ends, which lost 2 bases and 1 base, there was a span of 5 bases. Germline lookup yields CDR1 SGHAT and CDR2 FQNNGV. Full variable domain (rest looked up from reference TRBV11-2 and TRBJ1-1): EAGVAQSPRYKIIEKRQSVAFWCNPISGHATLYWYQQILGQGPKLLIQFQNNGVVDDSQLPKDRFSAERLKGVDSTLKIQPAKLEDSAVYLCASSLYGNTEAFFGQGTRLTVV.

The chain joins TRBV4-1 to TRBJ2-1, with 7 positions matching TRBD2. The germline V gene has CDR1 MGHRA and CDR2 YSYEKL. The ends lost 0 bases at V and 6 bases at J; junction bases unmatched: 11. The CDR3 extends over 17 amino acids. The chain's CDR3 is CASSQDMRRETANEQFF. The DNA of the CDR3 is TGCGCCAGCAGCCAAGACATGCGGCGGGAGACGGCCAATGAGCAGTTCTTC.

V usage is TRBV4-3 and J usage is TRBJ2-4; 13 nucleotides line up with TRBD2. The J segment lost 0 bases and the V segment lost 0 bases, leaving 8 bases of the junction unmatched. The CDR3 is 20 amino acids. The germline gives CDR1 LGHNA, CDR2 YSLEER. Here the CDR3 reads CASSQETGTSGTGAKNIQYF. CDR3 nucleotides: TGCGCCAGCAGCCAAGAAACCGGGACTAGCGGGACCGGAGCCAAAAACATTCAGTACTTC.

This sequence joins TRBV5-1 and TRBJ2-3; 7 bases map to TRBD2. Trimming at V came to 2 bases and at J to 2 bases, leaving 8 bases not matched to a gene. Germline V gives CDR1 SGHRS, CDR2 YFSETQ. The CDR3 length is 16 residues. The chain's CDR3 is CASSLSSSGLTDTQYF. The CDR3, as DNA: TGCGCCAGCAGCTTATCGTCTAGCGGCCTCACAGATACGCAGTATTTT.

The J gene is TRBJ2-7, the V gene TRBV29-1; D might be TRBD1 (5 bases). The CDR3 is 12 amino acids. V lost 7 bases to trimming and J lost 5 bases, with 15 bases between them. CDR1 and CDR2 from the germline V gene are SQVTM and ANQGSEA. CDR3 loop: CSGILQGNEQYF. CDR3 nucleotide sequence: TGCAGCGGTATCCTTCAGGGTAACGAGCAGTACTTC.

The chain couples TRBV9 to TRBJ2-7; tentatively, D is TRBD2 (5 bases). Germline values: CDR1 SGDLS, CDR2 YYNGEE. CDR3 size: 13 residues. V lost 2 bases to trimming and J lost 6 bases, with 12 bases between them. The CDR3 loop is CASSVGLPSEQYF. The CDR3 nucleotides are TGTGCCAGCAGCGTTGGACTCCCCTCCGAGCAGTACTTC.

The CDR3 DNA is TGTGCCAGCAGCCAAGGTGCTAGCAGTGGGGCAGATACGCAGTATTTT. Translation: CASSQGASSGADTQYF. This chain connects TRBV4-2 to TRBJ2-3; D may be TRBD2 (5 bases). The germline gives CDR1 LGHNA, CDR2 YNFKEQ. The CDR3 sequence is 16 residues long. Deletions cut 1 base from V and 4 bases from J, with 15 bases between.

This chain uses TRBV2 with TRBJ2-2; D unresolved. Trimming cost V 6 bases and J 1 base, with 9 bases left between them. This CDR3 has 14 residues. Looked up from germline, CDR1 is SNHLY and CDR2 is FYNNEI. CDR3 sequence: CASRLVENTGELFF. The CDR3 bases are TGTGCCAGCAGACTCGTCGAGAACACCGGGGAGCTGTTTTTT. Together with reference TRBV2 and TRBJ2-2, the CDR3 gives the full variable domain: EPEVTQTPSHQVTQMGQEVILRCVPISNHLYFYWYRQILGQKVEFLVSFYNNEISEKSEIFDDQFSVERPDGSNFTLKIRSTKLEDSAMYFCASRLVENTGELFFGEGSRLTVL.

This sequence joins TRBV5-8 and TRBJ2-1; no reliable D call. The V gene's germline CDR1 is SGHTS and CDR2 YDEGEE. V gave up 0 bases and J gave up 7 bases, with 11 bases separating them. The CDR3 is 14 residues long. CDR3 amino acids: CASSLARVWNEQFF. CDR3 in DNA: TGTGCCAGCAGCTTGGCAAGGGTATGGAATGAGCAGTTCTTC.